Below are 6 T cell receptor beta chains sequenced from a single sample in a study of T cell repertoires in cytomegalovirus infection. One entry per CDR3 protein, called by TCRdb with MiXCR from the reads. The sample records 200,000 to 250,000 distinct CDR3 sequences, about 39% being singletons. The antigens these receptors bind are not known. Sample: CD8+ T cells from cultured PBMCs, taken from culture after CMV antigen stimulation. These receptors came from a human donor in good health (CMV status not recorded). Some clones in this sample may be carry-over from other donors' samples.

The rearrangement uses TRBV12-5 and TRBJ1-1; 8 positions agree with TRBD1. Trimming took 1 base from V and 0 from J; bases not matched to a gene: 13. The germline V gene has CDR1 LGHNT and CDR2 FRNRAP. This CDR3 comprises 19 residues. The CDR3 sequence is CASGLALQRQGRMNTEAFF. The CDR3 nucleotides are TGTGCTAGTGGTTTGGCCTTACAAAGACAGGGGCGCATGAACACTGAAGCTTTCTTT.

This clonotype was seen a handful of times. This chain links TRBV19 with TRBJ1-1; D uncertain. The CDR3 loop spans 15 amino acids. The germline V and J ends were trimmed by 7 bases and 1 base, with 16 bases remaining between them. CDR1 is LNHDA, CDR2 SQIVND, per germline (reference sequence). The CDR3 reads CASIPRTGANTEAFF. CDR3 DNA: TGTGCCAGTATCCCCCGAACGGGCGCGAACACTGAAGCTTTCTTT. Filled out from reference TRBV19 and TRBJ1-1, the complete variable domain reads DGGITQSPKYLFRKEGQNVTLSCEQNLNHDAMYWYRQDPGQGLRLIYYSQIVNDFQKGDIAEGYSVSREKKESFPLTVTSAQKNPTAFYLCASIPRTGANTEAFFGQGTRLTVV.

The chain combines TRBV7-8 with TRBJ1-1, with unresolved D. The CDR3 length is 14 residues. Trimming cost V 3 bases and J 2 bases, with 10 bases left between them. The germline V gene has CDR1 SGHVS and CDR2 FQNEAQ. The CDR3 is CASSFSEGNTEAFF. DNA of the CDR3: TGTGCCAGCAGCTTCTCCGAGGGAAACACTGAAGCTTTCTTT.

This chain links TRBV20-1 with TRBJ2-2, with 10 bases identical to TRBD2. J lost 6 bases, V lost 5 bases, and 9 bases had no gene match. This CDR3 is 15 amino acids long. In germline, CDR1 is DFQATT, CDR2 SNEGSKA (reference sequence). Here the CDR3 reads CSAFTSGIGSGELFF. For the CDR3, the DNA is TGCAGTGCTTTTACTAGCGGGATAGGATCCGGGGAGCTGTTTTTT.

The CDR3 DNA sequence: TGTGCGGGGGGAGCTAGCGGGAGGAAAAATGAGCAGTTCTTC. Amino acids: CAGGASGRKNEQFF. V gene TRBV6-6 combines with J gene TRBJ2-1; TRBD2 agrees at 11 bases. The CDR3 sequence is 14 residues long. CDR1 and CDR2 from the germline V gene are MNHNY and SVGAGI (reference sequence).

This clonotype was observed a handful of times. The chain recombines TRBV27 with TRBJ2-5; the match to TRBD1 covers 9 bases. Germline CDR1 reads MNHEY; CDR2 reads SMNVEV (reference sequence). The CDR3 has 16 amino acids. The ends lost 5 bases at V and 2 bases at J; junction bases unmatched: 9. This CDR3 is CASSGLPGQGQETQYF. DNA of the CDR3: TGTGCCAGCAGTGGCTTGCCGGGACAGGGTCAAGAGACCCAGTACTTC.